Presented here are 22 T cell receptor beta chains from one specimen sequenced in a study of CD8 T cells in ankylosing spondylitis. TCRdb used MiXCR to reprocess the 5' RACE reads, holding one entry per CDR3 protein. The table records 250,000 to 350,000 distinct CDR3 sequences, 20% of them present only once. The sequenced material came from blood, either unsorted or a sorted T cell fraction (not recorded which). These TCRs come from a male donor with ankylosing spondylitis or in good health (not recorded which).

This sequence joins TRBV10-3 and TRBJ2-1; 7 nucleotides line up with TRBD1. This CDR3 has 17 amino acids. The V gene end was trimmed by 4 bases and the J gene end by 0 bases; junction bases not matched to a gene: 9. The V gene's germline CDR1 is ENHRY and CDR2 SYGVKD. The DNA of the CDR3 is TGTGCCATCAGTGGGCCGACAGGGCCCAACTCCTACAATGAGCAGTTCTTC. Translating it yields CAISGPTGPNSYNEQFF.

This clonotype was seen repeatedly, ten times or more. The chain uses TRBV11-1 and TRBJ1-1, with a weak D call TRBD1 (6 bases). This CDR3 has 13 amino acids. Deletions cut 5 bases from V and 3 bases from J, with 10 bases between. CDR1 and CDR2 from the germline V gene are SGHAT and FQDESV (reference sequence). The CDR3 region is CASSLKGDTEAFF. CDR3 bases: TGTGCCAGCAGCCTCAAGGGGGACACTGAAGCTTTCTTT.

The table lists this clonotype with a few counts. The V and J genes are TRBV27 and TRBJ1-2; D uncertain. The germline V gene encodes CDR1 MNHEY and CDR2 SMNVEV (reference sequence). The CDR3 has 14 amino acids. V was cut by 3 bases and J by 2 bases, with 10 bases left in between. The CDR3 reads CASSFGGGNYGYTF. The CDR3 nucleotides are TGTGCCAGCAGTTTCGGCGGTGGGAACTATGGCTACACCTTC.

The chain's CDR3 is CASSQDPDTEAFF. CDR3 nucleotide sequence: TGCGCCAGCAGCCAAGATCCAGACACTGAAGCTTTCTTT. The rearrangement links TRBV4-1 to TRBJ1-1, with D unclear. Germline lookup yields CDR1 MGHRA and CDR2 YSYEKL. V was pared by 0 bases and J by 3 bases, with 5 bases between. The CDR3 runs 13 residues.

This clonotype has only a few counts. This rearrangement joins TRBV12-3 or TRBV12-4 to TRBJ1-5; D is perhaps TRBD1 (5 bases). With 1 base removed from V and 5 bases from J, the gap between germline ends came to 12 bases. This CDR3 has 15 residues. The CDR3 protein is CASSLGGGGYQPQHF. CDR3 DNA: TGTGCCAGCAGTTTAGGCGGCGGGGGGTATCAGCCCCAGCATTTT.

The V gene is TRBV29-1, the J gene TRBJ1-1; maybe TRBD1 (5 bases). This CDR3 has 12 residues. V was cut by 7 bases and J by 2 bases, with 11 bases left in between. CDR1 and CDR2 from the germline V gene are SQVTM and ANQGSEA. The CDR3 sequence: CSGGHINTEAFF. CDR3 DNA sequence: TGCAGCGGTGGACACATAAACACTGAAGCTTTCTTT. The complete variable domain, with remaining parts taken from reference TRBV29-1 and TRBJ1-1, reads SAVISQKPSRDICQRGTSLTIQCQVDSQVTMMFWYRQQPGQSLTLIATANQGSEATYESGFVIDKFPISRPNLTFSTLTVSNMSPEDSSIYLCSGGHINTEAFFGQGTRLTVV.

The chain couples TRBV5-6 to TRBJ1-2; D may be TRBD1 (6 bases). CDR1 is SGHDT, CDR2 YYEEEE, per germline. The V end lost 3 bases, the J end lost 3 bases, and 15 bases lay between the germline ends. The CDR3 consists of 15 residues. CDR3 sequence (DNA): TGTGCCAGCAGCTCCCGGGGCAGGGGATACTATGGCTACACCTTC. It yields the protein CASSSRGRGYYGYTF.

CDR3 coding DNA: TGTGCCACCAGCGGTAAGCGGGGGGGCCACAATGAGCAGTTCTTC. This sequence encodes CATSGKRGGHNEQFF. This chain joins TRBV15 and TRBJ2-1, with 10 bases that match TRBD2. With 5 bases clipped from V and 5 bases from J, the junction kept 6 bases outside the gene matches. The CDR3 extends over 15 amino acids. Germline lookup yields CDR1 LNHNV and CDR2 YYDKDF (reference sequence).

This clonotype appeared a few times. The chain is built from TRBV28 and TRBJ2-7, with 10 bases fitting TRBD1. The J segment lost 3 bases and the V segment lost 4 bases, leaving 9 bases of the junction unmatched. CDR1 and CDR2 from the germline V gene are MDHEN and SYDVKM. The CDR3 runs 16 residues. In nucleotides, the CDR3 is TGTGCCAGCAGTTCAGTTCGGACAGGGGGAGGCTACGAGCAGTACGTC. Protein: CASSSVRTGGGYEQYV.

This clonotype was seen a handful of times. This sequence joins TRBV18 and TRBJ1-2; weak D call: TRBD1 (6 bases). Looked up from germline, CDR1 is KGHSH and CDR2 is LQKENI. V was pared by 0 bases and J by 5 bases, with 16 bases between. This CDR3 region has 16 residues. The CDR3, as DNA: TGTGCCAGCTCACCACCGACAGGACCGGCCGGGTATGGCTACACCTTC. It codes for CASSPPTGPAGYGYTF.

This clonotype was seen many times. The chain joins TRBV6-2 or TRBV6-3 to TRBJ2-7; D possibly matches TRBD1 or TRBD2 (6 bases each). V lost 0 bases and J lost 6, with 12 bases in between. The CDR3 is made up of 14 amino acids. Germline V CDR1 and CDR2: MNHEY, SVGEGT. CDR3 coding DNA: TGTGCCAGCAGTTACTCGGGCAGGGGAGGCGAGCAGTACGTC. As protein: CASSYSGRGGEQYV.

The V and J genes are TRBV12-3 or TRBV12-4 and TRBJ1-3; no clear D gene. V lost 5 bases and J 0 bases, leaving 8 bases between the germline ends. This CDR3 spans 14 amino acids. In nucleotides, the CDR3 is TGTGCCAGCAGTCAAGGGATCTCTGGAAACACCATATATTTT. Its protein product is CASSQGISGNTIYF.

This chain uses TRBV5-1 with TRBJ1-2; perhaps TRBD1 as D (5 bases). Germline V lookup: CDR1 SGHRS, CDR2 YFSETQ. The V and J ends lost 0 bases and 0 bases respectively, with 9 bases between them. The CDR3 spans 15 residues. The CDR3 bases are TGCGCCAGCAGCTTGGGGGACGGATCTAACTATGGCTACACCTTC. Translating gives CASSLGDGSNYGYTF.

Of note for this clonotype: Relative to the germline gene, one junction end is altered; a read error may explain this. V usage is TRBV5-6 and J usage is TRBJ1-3; no clear D gene. Germline V gives CDR1 SGHDT, CDR2 YYEEEE. This CDR3 is built from 16 residues. In DNA form, the CDR3 reads TGTGCCAGCAGCTTGGGAGTCACGAGCTCTGGAAGCACCATATATTTT. It translates to CASSLGVTSSGSTIYF.

The CDR3 DNA is TGTGCCAGCAGCCCCGACGGGACAGCTCAAGAGACCCAGTACTTC. The encoded protein is CASSPDGTAQETQYF. J is TRBJ2-5 and V is TRBV11-2, with 7 bases matching TRBD1. CDR3 size: 15 residues. Germline CDR1 and CDR2: SGHAT and FQNNGV. J was trimmed by 2 bases and V by 5 bases; bases with no gene match: 8.

This clonotype turned up a few times. V usage is TRBV12-3 or TRBV12-4 and J usage is TRBJ2-2, with no clear D. V lost 4 bases, J lost 3 bases, and 6 bases lay in between. CDR3 length: 13 residues. As DNA, the CDR3 is TGTGCCAGCAGTTATACGGACACCGGGGAGCTGTTTTTT. It is translated as CASSYTDTGELFF.

The rearrangement uses TRBV3-1 and TRBJ1-2; 7 bases are shared with TRBD1. V trimming: 4 bases; J trimming: 8 bases; junction bases outside the gene matches: 13. The CDR3 runs to 15 residues. Germline CDR1 is LGHDT and CDR2 is YNNKEL (reference sequence). The CDR3 nucleotides read TGTGCCAGCAGCCGAAACTTCAAGGGACAGAAAGGCTACACCTTC. Translation: CASSRNFKGQKGYTF.

This sequence joins TRBV24-1 and TRBJ2-3; 8 nucleotides line up with TRBD1. The CDR3 has 16 residues. The germline gives CDR1 KGHDR, CDR2 SFDVKD. V was clipped by 3 bases and J by 5 bases; unmatched bases: 9. The CDR3 loop reads CATSDEDRDSGDTQYF. CDR3 coding DNA: TGTGCCACCAGTGATGAGGACAGGGATAGTGGAGATACGCAGTATTTT.

The V gene is TRBV10-3, the J gene TRBJ1-3; D is ambiguous. CDR1 ENHRY and CDR2 SYGVKD come from the germline V gene. The CDR3 length is 15 residues. Trimming took off 2 bases at V and 0 bases at J, with 8 bases between the two ends. CDR3 nucleotides: TGTGCCATCAGTGAGCGGGGTTACTCTGGAAACACCATATATTTT. Translating gives CAISERGYSGNTIYF.

This clonotype occurred a few times. The rearrangement links TRBV5-1 to TRBJ1-1; tentatively, D is TRBD1 (6 bases). V was clipped by 4 bases and J by 0 bases, with 10 bases between them. Germline V lookup: CDR1 SGHRS, CDR2 YFSETQ. The CDR3 contains 14 residues. DNA of the CDR3: TGCGCCAGCAGCCCCGGGACACTGAACACTGAAGCTTTCTTT. This encodes CASSPGTLNTEAFF.

The sample holds a few counts of this clonotype. The chain uses TRBV10-3 and TRBJ2-2, with 11 positions matching TRBD1. J lost 5 bases, V lost 4 bases, and 6 bases had no gene match. This CDR3 is built from 16 residues. The germline V gene encodes CDR1 ENHRY and CDR2 SYGVKD. CDR3 sequence (DNA): TGTGCCATCAGTGGCCCCGGGACAGGGGGGACCGGGGAGCTGTTTTTT. It yields the protein CAISGPGTGGTGELFF.

The table lists this clonotype with a few counts. The chain is built from TRBV12-3 or TRBV12-4 and TRBJ2-7; 9 bases match TRBD1. With V trimmed by 3 bases and J by 6 bases, 15 bases remained unmatched. The CDR3 sequence is 17 residues long. The CDR3 loop is CASSFAEPRVGQGEQYV. Written as DNA, the CDR3 is TGTGCCAGCAGTTTTGCGGAGCCCCGAGTGGGACAGGGCGAGCAGTACGTC.